Sequencing of this TCR beta chain was carried out in a study of blood T cell repertoires in COVID-19. Overall study: The United States, Italy and Spain provided the acute and convalescent COVID-19 samples.

Sequenced by immunoSEQ multiplex PCR; TCRdb stores in-frame clones only, minus some. The data show a few hundred thousand clones, roughly 89% seen once. The participants were between roughly 18 and 89 years old and came from under 25 US areas. Cohorts were assigned according to the clinical history that participants reported. Donors in Cohort 3 who had recovered were those with two negative PCRs, healthcare professional clearance, or resolution of their symptoms. CDR3 size: 15 residues. Germline lookup yields CDR1 SGHRS and CDR2 YFSETQ. V gave up 0 bases and J gave up 7 bases; unmatched junction bases: 8.

Material for sequencing was PBMCs or T cells enriched from blood (not recorded which). The chain uses TRBV5-1 and TRBJ1-1; 8 bases fit TRBD1. This clonotype was sampled from a woman aged 50 to 65 who had recovered from COVID-19. The CDR3 is CASSLGLQGAGEAFF. The CDR3 bases are TGCGCCAGCAGCTTGGGGCTCCAGGGGGCGGGTGAAGCTTTCTTT.